The sample holds many counts of the clone carrying this T cell receptor (beta chain). This sample stems from a study of T-cell reconstitution after alpha-beta-depleted transplantation in children. The CDR3 sequence is 16 residues long. V shed 6 bases and J 5 bases; nucleotides not matched to a gene: 3. This sample's TCRbeta library carried unique molecular identifier barcodes. TCRdb fed the PCR reads into MiXCR, producing one record per CDR3 protein. The sample holds a few hundred thousand distinct CDR3 sequences, roughly a tenth seen once. The sample was PBMCs from the stem cell graft donor, taken from the stem cell graft. The TCR was taken from a human donor who donated a stem cell graft to a child with acute myeloid leukemia. V is TRBV12-3 or TRBV12-4 and J is TRBJ2-2, with 16 positions matching TRBD2. The DNA of the CDR3 is TGTGCCAGCAGGCCGGGACTAGCGGGAGGGACCGGGGAGCTGTTTTTT. Amino acids: CASRPGLAGGTGELFF.